Listed here are 27 T cell receptor beta chains from one sample, sequenced in a study of blood T cell repertoires in COVID-19. The repertoire was sequenced with immunoSEQ multiplex PCR; TCRdb's copy has only in-frame clones and lacks some. The table has approximately 220,000 clones, 84% seen once. What was sequenced was peripheral blood. The source of these receptors is a woman aged 30 to 39 who had recovered from COVID-19.

The chain couples TRBV6-1 to TRBJ2-1; the D gene is possibly TRBD1 (5 bases). The V gene lost 3 bases and the J gene lost 5 bases, with 14 bases spanning the gap. This CDR3 contains 15 residues. Germline values: CDR1 MNHNS, CDR2 SASEGT. CDR3 sequence (DNA): TGTGCCAGCAGTGATTCCGGCAGGGTCCACAATGAGCAGTTCTTC. This gives the protein CASSDSGRVHNEQFF.

The chain uses TRBV9 and TRBJ1-1; TRBD1 aligns across 7 bases. CDR1 SGDLS and CDR2 YYNGEE come from the germline V gene. There are 13 residues in the CDR3. V trimming: 5 bases; J trimming: 6 bases; junction bases outside the gene matches: 7. DNA for the CDR3: TGTGCCAGCAGTATGTCAACAGGGGCTGAAGCTTTCTTT. It is translated as CASSMSTGAEAFF.

At least ten counts were recorded for this clone. The V and J genes are TRBV7-9 and TRBJ2-7, with 11 bases matching TRBD2. Germline CDR1 is SEHNR and CDR2 is FQNEAQ (reference sequence). The V gene end was trimmed by 1 base and the J gene end by 6 bases; junction bases not matched to a gene: 2. There are 14 residues in the CDR3. The CDR3 loop reads CASSLVAGGFEQYF. In DNA, the CDR3 is TGTGCCAGCAGCTTAGTAGCGGGAGGGTTCGAGCAGTACTTC.

The chain couples TRBV19 to TRBJ2-3; D is unclear. The CDR3 runs to 13 residues. Germline V CDR1 and CDR2: LNHDA, SQIVND (reference sequence). The V gene lost 4 bases and the J gene lost 2 bases, with 7 bases spanning the gap. CDR3 sequence: CASSSPPTDTQYF. In nucleotides, the CDR3 is TGTGCCAGTAGTAGTCCTCCCACAGATACGCAGTATTTT.

This chain joins TRBV7-9 and TRBJ2-5; TRBD2 aligns across 13 bases. V was clipped by 3 bases and J by 5 bases; unmatched bases: 9. The CDR3 has 17 amino acids. Germline values: CDR1 SEHNR, CDR2 FQNEAQ (reference sequence). The CDR3 bases are TGTGCCAGCAGCTTGGACCTCGGACTAGCGGGAGATGAGACCCAGTACTTC. Protein: CASSLDLGLAGDETQYF.

This clone has only one observation. The V and J genes are TRBV10-3 and TRBJ1-2; D unresolved. The V end was cut by 2 bases, the J end by 3 bases, with 10 bases between. Germline V lookup: CDR1 ENHRY, CDR2 SYGVKD. This CDR3 region has 14 residues. The CDR3 DNA reads TGTGCCATCAGTGAGGATGGGCTTTACTATGGCTACACCTTC. This encodes CAISEDGLYYGYTF.

This chain uses TRBV7-9 with TRBJ2-1; D is undetermined. CDR1 SEHNR and CDR2 FQNEAQ come from the germline V gene (reference sequence). This CDR3 comprises 13 residues. V shed 7 bases and J shed 4 bases, with 11 bases lying between them. The CDR3 bases are TGTGCCAGCAACCCTGGCGGATACAATGAGCAGTTCTTC. Its protein product is CASNPGGYNEQFF.

The chain is built from TRBV10-3 and TRBJ2-2; 7 nucleotides align to TRBD2. V trimming: 4 bases; J trimming: 5 bases; junction bases outside the gene matches: 10. The germline V gene has CDR1 ENHRY and CDR2 SYGVKD. CDR3 length: 16 amino acids. In nucleotides, the CDR3 is TGTGCCATCAGTGGGCCGGGAGGCCGGGGGACCGGGGAGCTGTTTTTT. This sequence encodes CAISGPGGRGTGELFF.

The rearrangement uses TRBV28 and TRBJ1-4; possible D gene TRBD1, 6 bases. Germline V gene lookup returns CDR1 MDHEN and CDR2 SYDVKM. This CDR3 comprises 14 residues. Between the trimmed V and J ends, which lost 7 bases and 0 bases, there was a span of 9 bases. The CDR3 coding sequence is TGTGCCAGCACGGCAGGGGCAACTAATGAAAAACTGTTTTTT. It translates to CASTAGATNEKLFF.

The CDR3 here is CASSLEPSSLGYTF. The DNA of the CDR3 is TGTGCCAGCAGCTTGGAACCGAGCTCGCTGGGCTACACCTTC. This chain joins TRBV5-5 and TRBJ1-2; D not certain. The germline V and J ends were trimmed by 0 bases and 8 bases, with 14 bases remaining between them. The germline CDR1 and CDR2 sequences are SGHKS and YYEKEE (reference sequence). This CDR3 spans 14 amino acids.

This chain uses TRBV28 with TRBJ2-7, with D perhaps TRBD2 (6 bases). This CDR3 region has 14 residues. V was shortened by 2 bases and J by 6 bases, with 14 bases between the two germline ends. Germline loops: CDR1 MDHEN, CDR2 SYDVKM. CDR3 sequence reads: CASSLQRAFFEQYF. The DNA of the CDR3 is TGTGCCAGCAGTTTACAGCGGGCCTTTTTCGAGCAGTACTTC.

The chain recombines TRBV11-3 with TRBJ1-1; no definite D call. Germline V CDR1 and CDR2: SGHNT, YENEEA. This CDR3 spans 14 amino acids. The V and J ends lost 1 base and 1 base respectively, with 7 bases between them. In DNA, the CDR3 is TGTGCCAGCAGCTTAGGGAGAGAGAACACTGAAGCTTTCTTT. It translates to CASSLGRENTEAFF.

CDR3 bases: TGTGCCAGCAGCCGACAGAGTGACACTGAAGCTTTCTTT. Protein: CASSRQSDTEAFF. The V call is TRBV5-5, the J call TRBJ1-1, with a weak D call TRBD1 (5 bases). The CDR3 loop spans 13 amino acids. From germline, CDR1 is SGHKS and CDR2 YYEKEE (reference sequence). Trimming left V 4 bases short and J 3 bases short, with 10 bases between.

This sequence joins TRBV7-9 and TRBJ2-3; TRBD1 matches at 8 bases. The V and J ends lost 5 bases and 4 bases, in that order; junction bases with no gene match: 5. This CDR3 spans 14 amino acids. In germline, CDR1 is SEHNR, CDR2 FQNEAQ (reference sequence). The DNA of the CDR3 is TGTGCCAGCAGCGAAGGACAGGGTGCAGATACGCAGTATTTT. It encodes CASSEGQGADTQYF. The complete variable domain, with remaining parts taken from reference TRBV7-9 and TRBJ2-3, reads DTGVSQNPRHKITKRGQNVTFRCDPISEHNRLYWYRQTLGQGPEFLTYFQNEAQLEKSRLLSDRFSAERPKGSFSTLEIQRTEQGDSAMYLCASSEGQGADTQYFGPGTRLTVL.

This clone was seen once. The chain has TRBV10-3 and TRBJ1-5; a possible D gene is TRBD1 (5 bases). Germline lookup yields CDR1 ENHRY and CDR2 SYGVKD. Trimming left V 4 bases short and J 5 bases short, with 9 bases between. The CDR3 totals 13 residues. CDR3 protein: CAISVDSYQPQHF. The CDR3 DNA reads TGTGCCATCAGTGTAGACAGCTATCAGCCCCAGCATTTT.

The table lists this clone with a count of one. The chain is built from TRBV18 and TRBJ2-7; tentative D call: TRBD1 (6 bases). The CDR3 is 14 amino acids. Germline V CDR1 and CDR2: KGHSH, LQKENI. Trimming removed 3 bases from V and 5 bases from J, with 14 bases in between. CDR3 DNA: TGTGCCAGCTCACCGCGGACAGTTGGGAACGAGCAGTACTTC. Residues: CASSPRTVGNEQYF.

The V gene is TRBV10-3, the J gene TRBJ2-7; 10 nucleotides match TRBD2. This CDR3 has 15 amino acids. Per the germline V gene, CDR1 is ENHRY and CDR2 is SYGVKD. V lost 10 bases to trimming and J lost 7 bases; unmatched junction nucleotides: 16. The CDR3 region is CATRRTSGLDREQYF. CDR3 coding DNA: TGTGCCACTAGACGGACTAGCGGACTTGATCGGGAGCAGTACTTC.

The rearrangement joins TRBV9 to TRBJ2-1; 8 bases are shared with TRBD2. CDR3 length: 14 amino acids. V gave up 6 bases and J gave up 4 bases; unmatched junction bases: 6. Germline V gene lookup returns CDR1 SGDLS and CDR2 YYNGEE. The CDR3 sequence is CASKAGEGYNEQFF. The CDR3 bases are TGTGCCAGCAAAGCGGGAGAGGGGTACAATGAGCAGTTCTTC. Supplemented by reference TRBV9 and TRBJ2-1, the full variable domain reads DSGVTQTPKHLITATGQRVTLRCSPRSGDLSVYWYQQSLDQGLQFLIQYYNGEERAKGNILERFSAQQFPDLHSELNLSSLELGDSALYFCASKAGEGYNEQFFGPGTRLTVL.

The CDR3 spells CASRVTGGGLETQYF. The CDR3 region has the DNA TGTGCCAGCAGGGTCACGGGAGGAGGGTTAGAGACCCAGTACTTC. The chain has TRBV2 and TRBJ2-5, with TRBD2 matching 7 bases. CDR3 length equals 15 residues. The germline V gene has CDR1 SNHLY and CDR2 FYNNEI. V lost 6 bases to trimming and J lost 4 bases; unmatched junction nucleotides: 11.

This chain connects TRBV11-2 to TRBJ2-2; D might be TRBD1 (5 bases). Germline V lookup: CDR1 SGHAT, CDR2 FQNNGV. V shed 5 bases and J shed 0 bases, with 10 bases lying between them. There are 15 residues in the CDR3. DNA of the CDR3: TGTGCCAGCAGCCAAAGGACACCGAACACCGGGGAGCTGTTTTTT. Encoded protein: CASSQRTPNTGELFF.

The genes are TRBV6-5 and TRBJ2-7, with 9 bases lining up with TRBD1. With V trimmed by 8 bases and J by 6 bases, 8 bases remained unmatched. The CDR3 spans 13 residues. CDR1 and CDR2 from the germline V gene are MNHEY and SVGAGI. CDR3 in DNA: TGTGCCAGCCGAACAGGGGGCCAAGGCGAGCAGTACTTC. Its translation: CASRTGGQGEQYF.

This clone has a single count. The rearrangement uses TRBV6-5 and TRBJ1-1; maybe TRBD1 (6 bases). The germline gives CDR1 MNHEY, CDR2 SVGAGI. CDR3 size: 14 residues. Trimming took 5 bases from V and 1 from J, leaving 11 bases between them. Here the CDR3 reads CASSLRGQNTEAFF. CDR3 DNA: TGTGCCAGCAGTCTAAGGGGACAGAACACTGAAGCTTTCTTT.

The rearrangement links TRBV19 to TRBJ1-4, with 7 bases lining up with TRBD1. In germline, CDR1 is LNHDA, CDR2 SQIVND (reference sequence). The CDR3 extends over 15 amino acids. The V segment lost 4 bases and the J segment 3 bases; nucleotides outside the gene matches: 5. CDR3 nucleotide sequence: TGTGCCAGTAGTAATCGGGACAGCCCTAATGAAAAACTGTTTTTT. It encodes CASSNRDSPNEKLFF.

This clone has just a few counts. The chain employs TRBV3-1 (or the pseudogene TRBV3-2) and TRBJ1-3; D remains ambiguous. The CDR3 contains 14 residues. V was shortened by 1 base and J by 3 bases, with 7 bases between the two germline ends. CDR1 is LGHDT and CDR2 is YNNKEL in the germline V gene (reference sequence). The CDR3 nucleotides read TGTGCCAGCAGCCAAGCGAGGTATGGAAACACCATATATTTT. Amino acid sequence: CASSQARYGNTIYF.

Only a few counts were recorded for this clone. The J gene is TRBJ1-1, the V gene TRBV28; TRBD1 might be the D (6 bases). The CDR3 spans 15 residues. V was clipped by 5 bases and J by 3 bases, with 16 bases between them. Germline values: CDR1 MDHEN, CDR2 SYDVKM. CDR3 nucleotide sequence: TGTGCCAGCAGTCTGCCCCAGGGGAGGGACACTGAAGCTTTCTTT. It encodes CASSLPQGRDTEAFF. Complete variable domain (other parts from reference TRBV28 and TRBJ1-1): DVKVTQSSRYLVKRTGEKVFLECVQDMDHENMFWYRQDPGLGLRLIYFSYDVKMKEKGDIPEGYSVSREKKERFSLILESASTNQTSMYLCASSLPQGRDTEAFFGQGTRLTVV.

The V gene is TRBV10-3, the J gene TRBJ2-5; a possible D gene is TRBD2 (6 bases). V shed 3 bases and J shed 4 bases, with 12 bases lying between them. CDR1 ENHRY and CDR2 SYGVKD come from the germline V gene. The CDR3 extends over 14 amino acids. CDR3 nucleotide sequence: TGTGCCATCAGTGAACGGGAGAAGGCAGAGACCCAGTACTTC. Its translation: CAISEREKAETQYF.

V is TRBV7-3 and J is TRBJ2-7; 9 nucleotides match TRBD2. Trimming at V came to 3 bases and at J to 7 bases, leaving 4 bases not matched to a gene. The CDR3 contains 13 residues. Germline CDR1 is SGHTA and CDR2 is FQGTGA. The CDR3 spells CASSLGTSQEQYF. CDR3 bases: TGTGCCAGCAGCTTGGGGACTAGCCAAGAGCAGTACTTC.